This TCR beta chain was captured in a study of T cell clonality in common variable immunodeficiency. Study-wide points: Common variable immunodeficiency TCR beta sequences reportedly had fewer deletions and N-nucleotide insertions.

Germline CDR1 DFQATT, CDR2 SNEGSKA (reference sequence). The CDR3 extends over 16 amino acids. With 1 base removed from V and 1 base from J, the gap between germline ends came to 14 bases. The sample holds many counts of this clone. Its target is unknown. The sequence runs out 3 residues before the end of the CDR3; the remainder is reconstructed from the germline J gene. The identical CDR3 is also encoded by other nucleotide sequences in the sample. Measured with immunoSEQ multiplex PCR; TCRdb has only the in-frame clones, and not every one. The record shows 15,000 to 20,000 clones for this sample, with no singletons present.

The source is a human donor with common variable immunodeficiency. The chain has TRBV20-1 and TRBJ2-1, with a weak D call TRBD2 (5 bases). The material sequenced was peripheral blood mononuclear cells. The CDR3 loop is CSARASGTPSYNEQFF. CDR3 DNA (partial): TGCAGTGCTAGAGCCAGCGGCACACCATCCTACAATGAG.